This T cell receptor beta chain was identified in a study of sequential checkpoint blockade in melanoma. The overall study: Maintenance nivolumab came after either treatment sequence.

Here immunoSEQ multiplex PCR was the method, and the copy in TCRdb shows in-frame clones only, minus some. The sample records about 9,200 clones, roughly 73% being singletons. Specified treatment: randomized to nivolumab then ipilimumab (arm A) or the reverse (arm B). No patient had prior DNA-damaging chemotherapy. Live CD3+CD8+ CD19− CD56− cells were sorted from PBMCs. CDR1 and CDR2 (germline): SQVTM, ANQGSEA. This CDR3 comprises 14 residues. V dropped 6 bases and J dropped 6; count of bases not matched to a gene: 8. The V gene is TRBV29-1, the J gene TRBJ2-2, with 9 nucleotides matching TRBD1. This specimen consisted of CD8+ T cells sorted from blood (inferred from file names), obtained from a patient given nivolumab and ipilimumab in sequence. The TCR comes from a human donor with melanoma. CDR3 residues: CSVIQGAIPGELFF. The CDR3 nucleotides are TGCAGCGTCATACAGGGGGCGATCCCCGGGGAGCTGTTTTTT.